This is a list of T cell receptor beta chains from one sample in a study of Ad26.COV2.S vaccination and SARS-CoV-2 variants. This table comes from immunoSEQ multiplex PCR, and its TCRdb copy is limited to in-frame clones, with some not included. This sample has about 350,000 clones, with approximately 86% found just once. The source material was peripheral blood, sampled in a trial of Ad26.COV2.S vaccine versus placebo. Receptor source: a person aged 18 to 59 who received the Ad26.COV2.S COVID-19 vaccine or a placebo. Both conserved end residues are part of each CDR3. The order of the fields is CDR3 protein, CDR3 DNA, V gene, J gene, clone size, D gene. D genes are given only for firm matches. Clone size is not always given. Where it is, it says once, few, many or a class for expanded clones.

CASTLTNTGAGEKLFF	TGTGCCAGCACCCTAACGAATACCGGGGCTGGTGAAAAACTGTTTTTT	TRBV7-9	TRBJ1-4	.	.
CASSPDWKETQYF	TGTGCCAGCAGCCCAGACTGGAAAGAGACCCAGTACTTC	TRBV7-2	TRBJ2-5	.	.
CASSQAVQGFNSPLHF	TGTGCCAGCAGCCAAGCGGTGCAGGGGTTTAATTCACCCCTCCACTTT	TRBV4-2	TRBJ1-6	.	.
CASSVRSTGELFF	TGTGCCAGCAGTGTACGGTCCACCGGGGAGCTGTTTTTT	TRBV6-4	TRBJ2-2	.	.
CASSLAEDQPQHF	TGTGCCAGCAGCTTAGCAGAGGATCAGCCCCAGCATTTT	TRBV7-6	TRBJ1-5	.	.
CASSSLKGTTDTQYF	TGCGCCAGCAGCTCACTCAAGGGGACCACAGATACGCAGTATTTT	TRBV4-1	TRBJ2-3	.	.
CASSWGQPGAEAFF	TGTGCCAGCAGCTGGGGACAGCCAGGGGCTGAAGCTTTCTTT	TRBV5-6	TRBJ1-1	.	TRBD1
CASSRDSLNTEAFF	TGTGCCAGCAGTCGGGACAGCCTGAACACTGAAGCTTTCTTT	TRBV5-4	TRBJ1-1	.	TRBD1
CASSPGLAGLGETQYF	TGTGCCAGCAGCCCGGGACTAGCGGGGCTCGGGGAGACCCAGTACTTC	TRBV5-4	TRBJ2-5	.	TRBD2
CASSQGGLAGELEQFF	TGCGCCAGCAGCCAAGGGGGGCTAGCGGGAGAACTTGAGCAGTTCTTC	TRBV4-3	TRBJ2-1	.	TRBD2
CASSRGGGNEKLFF	TGCGCCAGCAGTAGGGGAGGGGGTAATGAAAAACTGTTTTTT	TRBV10-2	TRBJ1-4	.	.
CASRGTGETQYF	TGTGCCAGCAGAGGAACAGGGGAGACCCAGTACTTC	TRBV6-5	TRBJ2-5	.	.
CASSQERTSGPYEQYF	TGTGCCAGCAGCCAAGAAAGGACTAGCGGACCATACGAGCAGTACTTC	TRBV4-2	TRBJ2-7	.	TRBD2
CASSSVQTNEKLFF	TGTGCCAGCAGCTCGGTGCAAACTAATGAAAAACTGTTTTTT	TRBV6-5	TRBJ1-4	.	.
CASSHPSLAGPLF	TGCGCCAGCAGCCATCCCTCGCTTGCGGGGCCTCTCTTT	TRBV4-1	TRBJ1-1	.	.
CASSHEGGWYTEAFF	TGCGCCAGCAGCCATGAAGGGGGCTGGTACACTGAAGCTTTCTTT	TRBV5-1	TRBJ1-1	once	TRBD1
CASNPGQASSYEQYF	TGTGCCAGCAACCCGGGACAGGCGAGCTCCTACGAGCAGTACTTC	TRBV6-2/TRBV6-3	TRBJ2-7	.	TRBD1
CATSDRDYNEQFF	TGTGCCACCTCGGACAGGGACTACAATGAGCAGTTCTTC	TRBV10-3	TRBJ2-1	.	TRBD1
CASSFLGEKLFF	TGTGCCAGCAGTTTTTTAGGTGAAAAACTGTTTTTT	TRBV28	TRBJ1-4	.	.
CASSSDGISGNTIYF	TGTGCCAGCAGCAGTGACGGAATCTCTGGAAACACCATATATTTT	TRBV9	TRBJ1-3	.	.
CASSFAGEKLFF	TGTGCCAGCAGTTTCGCCGGTGAAAAACTGTTTTTT	TRBV27	TRBJ1-4	once	.
CASSSFTPHEQYF	TGTGCCAGCAGCTCGTTCACACCCCACGAGCAGTACTTC	TRBV7-2	TRBJ2-7	once	.
CASTLGGTGIYNEQFF	TGTGCCAGCACCCTGGGGGGAACAGGGATCTACAATGAGCAGTTCTTC	TRBV28	TRBJ2-1	.	.
CASREGGYTF	TGTGCCAGCAGGGAGGGAGGCTACACCTTC	TRBV2	TRBJ1-2	.	.
CASSFWAGGEKLFF	TGTGCCAGTAGTTTTTGGGCAGGGGGAGAAAAACTGTTTTTT	TRBV19	TRBJ1-4	.	TRBD1
CASSVIPGQGQPQHF	TGCGCCAGCAGCGTTATTCCGGGACAGGGTCAGCCCCAGCATTTT	TRBV5-1	TRBJ1-5	.	TRBD1
CASRIETGGHWETQYF	TGTGCCAGCAGGATTGAGACAGGGGGGCATTGGGAGACCCAGTACTTC	TRBV28	TRBJ2-5	.	TRBD1
CASSAPPSGREETQYF	TGTGCCAGCAGTGCGCCGCCGTCAGGGCGCGAAGAGACCCAGTACTTC	TRBV6-1	TRBJ2-5	.	.
CASNSLAGGYTDTQYF	TGTGCCAGCAACTCACTAGCGGGAGGGTACACAGATACGCAGTATTTT	TRBV27	TRBJ2-3	.	TRBD2
CASSPVVEADTQYF	TGCGCCAGCAGCCCTGTGGTGGAAGCGGATACGCAGTATTTT	TRBV4-1	TRBJ2-3	once	.
CASSLAGSGGRLAGYYEQYF	TGTGCCAGCAGCTTGGCCGGGTCGGGTGGGCGACTAGCGGGGTACTACGAGCAGTACTTC	TRBV5-4	TRBJ2-7	once	TRBD2
CASSEDRGSYEQYF	TGTGCCAGCAGCGAGGACAGGGGGAGTTACGAGCAGTACTTC	TRBV6-5	TRBJ2-7	.	TRBD1
CASSRLAGPYEQYF	TGTGCCAGCAGCCGACTAGCGGGACCCTACGAGCAGTACTTC	TRBV3-1/TRBV3-2	TRBJ2-7	.	TRBD2
CASSQSGGSGRGDTQYF	TGCGCCAGCAGTCAATCCGGAGGGAGCGGGAGGGGAGATACGCAGTATTTT	TRBV23-1	TRBJ2-3	.	TRBD2
CASSQDLAVKNIQYF	TGTGCCAGCAGCCAAGATTTAGCGGTAAAAAACATTCAGTACTTC	TRBV3-1/TRBV3-2	TRBJ2-4	.	.
CASSLGSLPTDTQYF	TGTGCCAGCAGCTTGGGTAGTCTTCCCACAGATACGCAGTATTTT	TRBV5-6	TRBJ2-3	.	.
CATSEYDLRGVDTQYF	TGTGCCACCAGTGAATACGATCTGCGGGGGGTAGATACGCAGTATTTT	TRBV24-1	TRBJ2-3	.	TRBD2
CASSQGQGGPYEQYF	TGTGCCAGCAGCCAAGGGCAGGGTGGGCCCTACGAGCAGTACTTC	TRBV3-1/TRBV3-2	TRBJ2-7	.	.
CASTAGQGAGQPQHF	TGTGCCAGCACTGCGGGACAGGGGGCTGGTCAGCCCCAGCATTTT	TRBV6-6	TRBJ1-5	.	TRBD1
CASSSQDSFRAFF	TGTGCCAGCAGCTCCCAGGACAGTTTTAGAGCTTTCTTT	TRBV6-5	TRBJ1-1	few	.
CATSDTTGWNEQFF	TGTGCCACCAGTGATACGACAGGGTGGAATGAGCAGTTCTTC	TRBV24-1	TRBJ2-1	.	TRBD1
CASSLQGGGTEAFF	TGTGCCAGCAGTTTACAGGGAGGGGGCACTGAAGCTTTCTTT	TRBV6-2/TRBV6-3	TRBJ1-1	.	.